Presented here are 27 T cell receptor beta chains from one specimen sequenced in a study of breast tumors, draining lymph nodes, adjacent tissues. The lymph nodes were axillary draining lymph nodes from breast cancer patients. TCRdb redid the calling of the multiplex PCR reads with MiXCR, one entry per CDR3 protein. The sample records approximately 90,000 distinct CDR3 sequences, approximately 28% being singletons. Sequencing was carried out using axillary lymph node tissue. These receptors all come from a female donor with breast cancer. Some clones in this sample may be carry-over from other donors' samples.

The chain links TRBV10-3 to TRBJ1-1; 9 bases line up with TRBD1. The CDR3 totals 16 residues. Trimming cost V 6 bases and J 0 bases; bases outside gene matches: 8. Germline values: CDR1 ENHRY, CDR2 SYGVKD. CDR3 sequence (DNA): TGTGCCATCAGGGCGGACAGGGGAACTATGAACACTGAAGCTTTCTTT. The encoded protein is CAIRADRGTMNTEAFF.

This clonotype was picked up many times. The chain combines TRBV18 with TRBJ2-7, with a tentative D call TRBD1 (5 bases). From germline, CDR1 is KGHSH and CDR2 LQKENI. V lost 3 bases to trimming and J lost 2 bases, with 23 bases between them. The CDR3 spans 18 residues. CDR3 sequence reads: CASSPFHVDQKQAYEQYF. The DNA for the CDR3 is TGTGCCAGCTCACCCTTTCACGTTGACCAAAAACAGGCCTACGAGCAGTACTTC. Full variable domain (remainder filled in from reference TRBV18 and TRBJ2-7): NAGVMQNPRHLVRRRGQEARLRCSPMKGHSHVYWYRQLPEEGLKFMVYLQKENIIDESGMPKERFSAEFPKEGPSILRIQQVVRGDSAAYFCASSPFHVDQKQAYEQYFGPGTRLTVT.

This clonotype was seen at least ten times. At one end the junction does not follow the germline gene, possibly because of a read error. The chain links TRBV14 to TRBJ2-3; D is possibly TRBD1 or TRBD2 (6 bases each). Germline CDR1 is SGHDN and CDR2 is FVKESK. There are 16 residues in the CDR3. CDR3 DNA sequence: TGTGCCGGCAGCCAGGAGGGACAACCGAGCACAGATACGCAGTATTTT. It is translated as CAGSQEGQPSTDTQYF.

For this clonotype: This may be a read error, as it is one base from a much larger clone. The chain has TRBV3-1 and TRBJ2-5, with 8 positions matching TRBD2. Unmatched junction bases numbered 5, after V lost 3 bases and J lost 5 bases. The length of the CDR3 is 14 residues. Germline V lookup: CDR1 LGHDT, CDR2 YNNKEL (reference sequence). DNA of the CDR3: TGTGCCAGCAGCCACCCGGGAGGGCCCGAGACCCAGTACTTC. Its protein product is CASSHPGGPETQYF.

Ten or more counts support this clonotype. V and J are TRBV4-1 and TRBJ2-3, with D hard to call. The germline gives CDR1 MGHRA, CDR2 YSYEKL. CDR3 size: 14 residues. V lost 1 base, J lost 2 bases, and 7 bases lay in between. CDR3: CASSQGGFTDTQYF. CDR3 bases: TGCGCCAGCAGCCAAGGAGGATTCACAGATACGCAGTATTTT.

Remarks on this clonotype: This sequence may be a read error, since a much larger clone differs from it by one base. The chain has TRBV20-1 and TRBJ2-1; TRBD2 matches 8 bases. This CDR3 contains 14 residues. CDR1 is DFQATT, CDR2 SNEGSKA, per germline (reference sequence). CDR3 bases: TGCAATACCCCCGGGAGGGGGATTTACAATGAGCAGTTCTTC. Translating gives CNTPGRGIYNEQFF.

This clonotype was observed at least ten times. The chain employs TRBV9 and TRBJ2-3; 7 nucleotides align to TRBD1. The CDR3 is made up of 16 amino acids. The junction had 10 bases not matched to a gene; V was cut back by 4 bases and J by 2 bases. In germline, CDR1 is SGDLS, CDR2 YYNGEE. For the CDR3, the DNA is TGTGCCAGCAGCCCGCCCACAGGGGCCCACACAGATACGCAGTATTTT. Translating gives CASSPPTGAHTDTQYF.

This clonotype was counted ten times or more. The chain combines TRBV7-9 with TRBJ2-6, with D hard to call. Germline CDR1 SEHNR, CDR2 FQNEAQ (reference sequence). The ends were cut back, 1 base at V and 1 base at J, with 5 bases in the middle. The CDR3 spans 15 residues. CDR3 loop: CASSLVPSGANVLTF. The CDR3 DNA reads as TGTGCCAGCAGCTTAGTTCCTTCTGGGGCCAACGTCCTGACTTTC.

This clonotype was counted ten times or more. The chain has TRBV15 and TRBJ2-7, with 11 bases fitting TRBD2. This CDR3 is 15 amino acids long. Germline values: CDR1 LNHNV, CDR2 YYDKDF (reference sequence). V lost 5 bases, J lost 2 bases, and 5 bases stayed unmatched. CDR3 nucleotides: TGTGCCACCAGCGTCGGGACTAGCGGCGCCTACGAGCAGTACTTC. Translation: CATSVGTSGAYEQYF.

This clonotype occurred many times. This chain connects TRBV12-3 or TRBV12-4 to TRBJ2-3; D unresolved. V was shortened by 3 bases and J by 3 bases, with 16 bases between the two germline ends. This CDR3 is 16 amino acids long. CDR3 sequence: CASSFERWAGTDTQYF. The CDR3 DNA sequence: TGTGCCAGCAGTTTTGAGCGCTGGGCAGGAACAGATACGCAGTATTTT.

This clonotype was seen ten or more times. The chain recombines TRBV9 with TRBJ2-3; 12 bases fit TRBD2. This CDR3 contains 20 residues. V lost 3 bases to trimming and J lost 0 bases; unmatched junction nucleotides: 14. Per the germline V gene, CDR1 is SGDLS and CDR2 is YYNGEE. Written as DNA, the CDR3 is TGTGCCAGCAGCGCAACCCCACTAGCGGGAGGACTTCTGAGCACAGATACGCAGTATTTT. Its protein is CASSATPLAGGLLSTDTQYF.

With respect to this clonotype: Its ends do not fully match the called genes, so a read error is possible. This rearrangement joins TRBV9 to TRBJ2-6; a weak D match, TRBD1 (5 bases). This CDR3 contains 13 residues. Germline CDR1 and CDR2: SGDLS and YYNGEE. DNA for the CDR3: TGTGCCAGCAGCGTAGGACAGTTCAACGTCCTGGCTTTC. Its translation is CASSVGQFNVLAF.

This clonotype has at least ten counts. The V call is TRBV20-1, the J call TRBJ2-7; D remains unclear. The CDR3 is 13 amino acids. Trimming took off 6 bases at V and 4 bases at J, with 16 bases between the two ends. CDR1 is DFQATT, CDR2 SNEGSKA, per germline (reference sequence). CDR3 protein: CSALPVKLYEQYF. The CDR3 coding sequence is TGCAGTGCCCTTCCGGTAAAGCTTTACGAGCAGTACTTC.

This clonotype was observed many times. The chain recombines TRBV4-3 with TRBJ2-7; 9 bases are a match to TRBD1. This CDR3 spans 16 amino acids. The germline gives CDR1 LGHNA, CDR2 YSLEER. The ends lost 0 bases at V and 6 bases at J; junction bases unmatched: 9. Here the CDR3 DNA reads TGCGCCAGCAGCCAAGAGATCGGGGGACAGGGAAGCGAGCAGTACTTC. Protein: CASSQEIGGQGSEQYF.

This clonotype was counted ten times or more. The chain employs TRBV11-3 and TRBJ2-2, with no clear D. CDR3 length: 13 residues. Germline loops: CDR1 SGHNT, CDR2 YENEEA. Trimming pared 3 bases from V and 7 bases from J, leaving 9 bases between. The CDR3 DNA reads as TGTGCCAGCAGCTTGGGAACTGGCGGGGAGCTGTTTTTT. Its translation: CASSLGTGGELFF.

In its sample, this clonotype was seen many times. The rearrangement links TRBV6-6 to TRBJ2-7; 9 bases align to TRBD1. V dropped 2 bases and J dropped 3; count of bases not matched to a gene: 5. Looked up from germline, CDR1 is MNHNY and CDR2 is SVGAGI (reference sequence). The CDR3 extends over 15 amino acids. CDR3 in DNA: TGTGCCAGCAGTTACCCGGGACAGGGTTTCTACGAGCAGTACTTC. Protein product: CASSYPGQGFYEQYF.

This clonotype was seen more than once but under ten times. Possible read error: a much larger clone is one base away. The chain joins TRBV6-2 or TRBV6-3 to TRBJ1-2, with no clear D. V was clipped by 7 bases and J by 9 bases, with 24 bases between them. The germline V gene has CDR1 MNHEY and CDR2 SVGEGT. This CDR3 spans 15 amino acids. The CDR3 sequence is CASTHWDANSFSYTF. The CDR3 coding sequence is TGTGCCAGCACCCACTGGGATGCGAATAGCTTTAGCTACACCTTC.

In this sample, this clonotype turned up many times. The V gene is TRBV11-3, the J gene TRBJ2-7, with 12 nucleotides matching TRBD2. Germline CDR1 and CDR2: SGHNT and YENEEA. V lost 0 bases to trimming and J lost 5 bases; unmatched junction nucleotides: 5. This CDR3 has 16 amino acids. The CDR3, as DNA: TGTGCCAGCAGCTTAGAAACTAGCGGGAGGTCCCACGAGCAGTACTTC. Translation gives CASSLETSGRSHEQYF.

This clonotype was observed many times. The rearrangement links TRBV15 to TRBJ1-5; 9 bases fit TRBD1. V lost 3 bases, J lost 2 bases, and 11 bases stayed unmatched. CDR1 and CDR2 from the germline V gene are LNHNV and YYDKDF (reference sequence). The CDR3 totals 18 residues. The CDR3 DNA follows: TGTGCCACCAGCAGTCGGGACAGGGATTGGGTTGGCAATCAGCCCCAGCATTTT. Translated, it gives CATSSRDRDWVGNQPQHF. Based on the CDR3 plus reference TRBV15 and TRBJ1-5, the full variable domain is DAMVIQNPRYQVTQFGKPVTLSCSQTLNHNVMYWYQQKSSQAPKLLFHYYDKDFNNEADTPDNFQSRRPNTSFCFLDIRSPGLGDTAMYLCATSSRDRDWVGNQPQHFGDGTRLSIL.

On this clonotype: No conserved phenylalanine or tryptophan ends this CDR3, so it is likely a read error. Because the CDR3's place on the DNA is in doubt, the DNA is left out and the CDR3 is given as listed by TCRdb. This chain uses TRBV12-5 with TRBJ1-2. The CDR3 spans 13 residues, counting both ends. Germline CDR1 and CDR2: LGHNT and FRNRAP. CDR3 residues: CASGLVGGASYTY.

This clonotype was picked up many times. J is TRBJ2-1 and V is TRBV3-2; the table's D gene call, TRBD2, was not cross checked with the DNA. TRBV3-2 is a pseudogene locus. There are 9 residues in the CDR3. CDR3 loop: CAERSEQFF. Written as DNA, the CDR3 is TGTGCTGAGCGGAGTGAGCAGTTCTTC.

This clonotype was seen repeatedly, ten times or more. The gene calls are TRBV18 and TRBJ2-1; D perhaps matches TRBD1 (5 bases). The CDR3 covers 12 residues. In germline, CDR1 is KGHSH, CDR2 LQKENI. The V and J ends lost 3 bases and 8 bases respectively, with 8 bases between them. CDR3 DNA sequence: TGTGCCAGCTCACCCCAGGGCGATGAGCAGTTCTTC. This encodes CASSPQGDEQFF. The full variable domain, rest sourced from reference TRBV18 and TRBJ2-1, is NAGVMQNPRHLVRRRGQEARLRCSPMKGHSHVYWYRQLPEEGLKFMVYLQKENIIDESGMPKERFSAEFPKEGPSILRIQQVVRGDSAAYFCASSPQGDEQFFGPGTRLTVL.

The chain has TRBV10-3 and TRBJ1-2, with 8 bases identical to TRBD1. The CDR3 covers 13 residues. Germline loops: CDR1 ENHRY, CDR2 SYGVKD. The V and J ends lost 3 bases and 7 bases, in that order; junction bases with no gene match: 4. CDR3 sequence (DNA): TGTGCCATCAGTGAACGGACAGGGTCTGGCTACACCTTC. Translating it yields CAISERTGSGYTF.

This clonotype was picked up one time. This chain links TRBV12-3 or TRBV12-4 with TRBJ2-3; 7 bases align to TRBD2. The CDR3 is 15 residues long. V shed 7 bases, J shed 3 bases, and the junction held 10 bases outside the gene matches. CDR3 in DNA: TGTGCCAGCACCCTCGGGAGGAGTGGGACAGATACGCAGTATTTT. It codes for CASTLGRSGTDTQYF.

This clonotype was counted at least ten times. The chain has TRBV11-2 and TRBJ2-5; no clear D gene. The V gene's germline CDR1 is SGHAT and CDR2 FQNNGV. V was clipped by 1 base and J by 1 base, with 7 bases between them. The CDR3 has 14 residues. The CDR3 loop reads CASSLGAGQETQYF. The CDR3 nucleotides read TGTGCCAGCAGCTTAGGGGCAGGCCAAGAGACCCAGTACTTC.

There are many counts of this clonotype. CDR3 loop: CASRRTERDGNEQYF. The CDR3 nucleotides are TGTGCCAGCAGAAGAACCGAGCGGGACGGGAACGAGCAGTACTTC. The chain has TRBV11-2 and TRBJ2-7; TRBD2 aligns across 7 bases. Unmatched junction bases numbered 13, after V lost 6 bases and J lost 5 bases. The CDR3 has 15 amino acids. Germline values: CDR1 SGHAT, CDR2 FQNNGV.

The V and J genes are TRBV5-1 and TRBJ1-1; D is uncertain. The CDR3 runs 13 residues. The germline V and J ends were trimmed by 10 bases and 1 base, with 14 bases remaining between them. Germline-derived CDR1 and CDR2 are SGHRS and YFSETQ. The CDR3 bases are TGCGCCGCTCGTAGCTTCGAGAACACTGAAGCTTTCTTT. Translating it yields CAARSFENTEAFF.